Here is one T cell receptor (beta chain) with its context. Which antigen it targets is not known. Base qualities were left out, and no much larger clone turns up one base away. This record belongs to a study of shared T cell receptors in the human thymus (dated by TCRdb to about 2021). Study-wide context: The study examined how the human thymus generates shared, self-reactive T-cell receptor alpha chains.

To prepare the library, the immunoSEQ multiplex PCR assay was applied. TCRdb provides this immuneACCESS table in a form limited to in-frame rearrangements. Some clones are lacking; in checked studies, under half of them reflect an unresolved V gene, and why the rest are absent is not known. For this sample the table gives hundreds of thousands of clones, of which over 75% were detected only once. The leading ten clones occupy about 0.01% of the sample. V loses 4 bases, J loses 7 bases, and the germline ends lie 19 bases apart. Spanning cysteine to phenylalanine, the CDR3 consists of 16 amino acids. CDR3 DNA only is kept here, 48 bases in frame from base 1. These data were likewise used in another study, on human thymus T cells. Taken from the second paper: In Finland, the donors were immunologically healthy infants who were having open corrective cardiac surgery for congenital heart defects. Thymus tissue was collected as surgical resects that were removed during corrective cardiac surgery. Biased V and J gene segment usage appeared to be present in both thymic and peripheral blood repertoires. According to the related research, thymic TCR repertoires were highly overlapping among unrelated individuals. The study described the TCR alpha and beta repertoires in under 10 infant thymus samples and a few matching peripheral blood samples. Donor ages ranging from about 6 to 250 days were recorded, and more than 5 male and a couple of female infants were included in the cohort. Thymocytes were mechanically released from the tissue and were stored as pellets of roughly 10-34 million cells at -70 degrees C. Genomic DNA was extracted from frozen cell pellets with a QIAsymphony instrument. The immunoSEQ multiplex PCR assay was used to amplify the TCRB and TCRAD loci from a standardized amount of quality-controlled genomic DNA. The amplicons spanned the V(D)J region and were long enough to cover the CDR3 and allow V and J genes to be identified. Amplicon sequencing was performed on an Illumina platform through the commercial immunoSEQ service. Primer bias and sequencing errors were corrected as previously described, and TCRAD and TCRB were defined on the basis of the IMGT database. The repertoires were analysed using immunoSEQ Analyzer 3.0 and VDJTools for basic statistics, V/J segment usage, diversity estimates, rarefaction and pairwise overlap. Diversity was estimated with Chao1, ChaoE, Efron-Thisted, Shannon and inverse Simpson indices, and also on datasets down-sampled to the smallest sample. Repertoire overlap used strict matching of CDR3 nucleotide sequence, V gene and J gene, with Jaccard-based multidimensional scaling clustering. On average, thymus samples gave roughly 800,000 unique TCRB clonotypes, whereas blood samples gave around 84,000.

This TCR came from a boy in the first two years of life with a congenital heart defect. Donor details come from another sample of the same person, matched by shared clones. Sequencing used thymocytes. The chain is encoded by TRBV23-1 joined to TRBJ1-4; a weak D assignment points to TRBD1 (6 bases agree). TRBV23-1 is annotated as an ORF whose role is uncertain. This receptor has the CDR3 CASSPGVSWAGEKLFF. Read as DNA, the sequence is TGCGCCAGCAGTCCAGGGGTTAGTTGGGCAGGTGAAAAACTGTTTTTT.